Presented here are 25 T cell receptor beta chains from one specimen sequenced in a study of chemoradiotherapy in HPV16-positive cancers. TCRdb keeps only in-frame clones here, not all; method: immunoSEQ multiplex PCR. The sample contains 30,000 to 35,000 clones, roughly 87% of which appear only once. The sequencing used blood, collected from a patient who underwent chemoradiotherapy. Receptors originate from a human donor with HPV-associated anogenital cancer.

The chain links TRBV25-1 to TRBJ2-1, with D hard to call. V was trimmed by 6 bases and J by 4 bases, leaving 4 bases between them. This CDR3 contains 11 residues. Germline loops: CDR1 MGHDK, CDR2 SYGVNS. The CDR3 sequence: CASSLYNEQFF. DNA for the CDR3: TGTGCCAGCAGCCTATACAATGAGCAGTTCTTC. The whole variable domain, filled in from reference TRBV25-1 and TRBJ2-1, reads EADIYQTPRYLVIGTGKKITLECSQTMGHDKMYWYQQDPGMELHLIHYSYGVNSTEKGDLSSESTVSRIRTEHFPLTLESARPSHTSQYLCASSLYNEQFFGPGTRLTVL.

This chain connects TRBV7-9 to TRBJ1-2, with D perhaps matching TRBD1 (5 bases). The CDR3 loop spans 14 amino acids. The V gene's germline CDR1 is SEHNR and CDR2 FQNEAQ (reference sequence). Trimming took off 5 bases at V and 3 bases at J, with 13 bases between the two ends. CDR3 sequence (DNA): TGTGCCAGCAGCCTTGCCGGGGCCTACTATGGCTACACCTTC. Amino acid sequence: CASSLAGAYYGYTF.

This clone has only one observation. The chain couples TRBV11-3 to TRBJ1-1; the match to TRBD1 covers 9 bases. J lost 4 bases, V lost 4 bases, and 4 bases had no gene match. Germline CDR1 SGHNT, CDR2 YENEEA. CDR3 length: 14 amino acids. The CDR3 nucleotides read TGTGCCAGCAGCTCGACAGGGGGAATCACTGAAGCTTTCTTT. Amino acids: CASSSTGGITEAFF.

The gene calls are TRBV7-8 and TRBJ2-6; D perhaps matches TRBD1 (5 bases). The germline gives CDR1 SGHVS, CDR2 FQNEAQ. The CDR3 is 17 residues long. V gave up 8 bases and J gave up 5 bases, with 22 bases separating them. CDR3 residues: CASDSTLGLYRANVLTF. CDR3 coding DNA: TGTGCCAGCGATTCTACCCTGGGGCTCTATAGGGCCAACGTCCTGACTTTC.

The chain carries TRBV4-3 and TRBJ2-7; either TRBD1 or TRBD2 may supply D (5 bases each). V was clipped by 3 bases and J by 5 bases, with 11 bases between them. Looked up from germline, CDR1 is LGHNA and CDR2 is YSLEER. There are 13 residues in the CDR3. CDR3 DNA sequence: TGCGCCAGCAGCCATGGGGGTGAGGACGAGCAGTACTTC. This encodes CASSHGGEDEQYF.

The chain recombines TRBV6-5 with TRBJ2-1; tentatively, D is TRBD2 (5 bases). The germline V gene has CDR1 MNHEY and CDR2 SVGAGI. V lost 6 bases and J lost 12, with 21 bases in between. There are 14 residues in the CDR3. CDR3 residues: CASSLGMARSRQFF. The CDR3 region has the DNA TGTGCCAGCAGCCTCGGGATGGCCAGGTCGAGGCAGTTCTTC.

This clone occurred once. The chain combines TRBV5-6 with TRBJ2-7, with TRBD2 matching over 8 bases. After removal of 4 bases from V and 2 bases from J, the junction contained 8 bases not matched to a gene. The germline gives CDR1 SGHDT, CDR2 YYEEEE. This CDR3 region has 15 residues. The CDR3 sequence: CASSPPGGNPYEQYF. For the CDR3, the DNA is TGTGCCAGCAGCCCCCCGGGGGGGAACCCCTACGAGCAGTACTTC.

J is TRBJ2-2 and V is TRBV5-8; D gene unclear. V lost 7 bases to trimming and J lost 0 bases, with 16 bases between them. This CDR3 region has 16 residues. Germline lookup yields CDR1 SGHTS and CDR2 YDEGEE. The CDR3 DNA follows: TGTGCCAGCGGCGGCCGTGGGAACGCGAACACCGGGGAGCTGTTTTTT. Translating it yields CASGGRGNANTGELFF.

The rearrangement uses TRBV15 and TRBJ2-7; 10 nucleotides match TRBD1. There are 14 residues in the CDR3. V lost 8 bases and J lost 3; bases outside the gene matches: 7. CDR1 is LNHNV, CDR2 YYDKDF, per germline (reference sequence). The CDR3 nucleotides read TGTGCCACCTCTAAAGGGACAGGGGTCTACGAGCAGTACTTC. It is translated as CATSKGTGVYEQYF.

CDR3 in DNA: TGTGCCTGGAGTGTACGGAGCAAGCCCCAGCATTTT. Its translation is CAWSVRSKPQHF. This sequence joins TRBV30 and TRBJ1-5, with D hard to call. The germline V gene has CDR1 GTSNPN and CDR2 SVGIG (reference sequence). With 0 bases removed from V and 8 bases from J, the gap between germline ends came to 8 bases. This CDR3 comprises 12 residues.

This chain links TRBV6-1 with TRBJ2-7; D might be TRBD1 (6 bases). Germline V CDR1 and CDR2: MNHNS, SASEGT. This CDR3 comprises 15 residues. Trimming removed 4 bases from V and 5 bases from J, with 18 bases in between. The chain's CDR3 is CASSGLWTVRNEQYF. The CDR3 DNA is TGTGCCAGCAGTGGACTTTGGACAGTTAGAAACGAGCAGTACTTC.

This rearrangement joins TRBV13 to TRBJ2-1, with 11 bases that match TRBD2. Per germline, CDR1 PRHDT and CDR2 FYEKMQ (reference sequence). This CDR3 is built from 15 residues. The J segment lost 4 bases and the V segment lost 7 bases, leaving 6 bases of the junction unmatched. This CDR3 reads CASTPLAGGYNEQFF. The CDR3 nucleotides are TGTGCCAGCACCCCCCTAGCGGGAGGATACAATGAGCAGTTCTTC.

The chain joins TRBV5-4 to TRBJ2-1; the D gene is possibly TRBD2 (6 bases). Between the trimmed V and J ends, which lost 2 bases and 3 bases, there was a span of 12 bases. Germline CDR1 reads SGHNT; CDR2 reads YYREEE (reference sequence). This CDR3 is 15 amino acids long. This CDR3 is CASSFLTGVYNEQFF. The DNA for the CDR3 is TGTGCCAGCAGCTTTTTAACGGGAGTCTACAATGAGCAGTTCTTC. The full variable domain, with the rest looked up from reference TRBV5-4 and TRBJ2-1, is ETGVTQSPTHLIKTRGQQVTLRCSSQSGHNTVSWYQQALGQGPQFIFQYYREEENGRGNFPPRFSGLQFPNYSSELNVNALELDDSALYLCASSFLTGVYNEQFFGPGTRLTVL.

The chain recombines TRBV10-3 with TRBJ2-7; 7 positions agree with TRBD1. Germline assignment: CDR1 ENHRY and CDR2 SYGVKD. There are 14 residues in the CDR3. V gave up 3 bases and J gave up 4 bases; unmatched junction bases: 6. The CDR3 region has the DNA TGTGCCATCAGTGATGAGGGGGCCCCTTACGAGCAGTACTTC. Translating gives CAISDEGAPYEQYF.

The CDR3 nucleotides read TGTGCCAGCTCACCCGGGGCCGAAGAGTACGAGCAGTACTTC. It is translated as CASSPGAEEYEQYF. V is TRBV18 and J is TRBJ2-7, with D perhaps assigned TRBD1 or TRBD2 (5 bases each). The CDR3 contains 14 residues. CDR1 is KGHSH and CDR2 is LQKENI in the germline V gene. V was clipped by 3 bases and J by 4 bases, with 13 bases between them.

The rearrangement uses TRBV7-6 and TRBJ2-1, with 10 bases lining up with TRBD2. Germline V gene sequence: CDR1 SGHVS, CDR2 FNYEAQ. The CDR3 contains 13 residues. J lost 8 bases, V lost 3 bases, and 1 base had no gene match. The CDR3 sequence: CASSFGLADEQFF. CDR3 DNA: TGTGCCAGCAGCTTTGGACTAGCGGATGAGCAGTTCTTC.

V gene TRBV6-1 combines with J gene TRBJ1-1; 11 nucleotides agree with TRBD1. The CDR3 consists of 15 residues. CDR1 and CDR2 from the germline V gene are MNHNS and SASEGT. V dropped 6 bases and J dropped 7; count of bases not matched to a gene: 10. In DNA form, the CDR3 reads TGTGCCAGCAGGGACTCGGGACAGGGGGATTATGAAGCTTTCTTT. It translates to CASRDSGQGDYEAFF.

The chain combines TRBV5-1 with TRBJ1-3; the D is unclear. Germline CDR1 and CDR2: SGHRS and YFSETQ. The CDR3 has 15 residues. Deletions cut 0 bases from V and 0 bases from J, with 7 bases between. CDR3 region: CASSLDGVSGNTIYF. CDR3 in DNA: TGCGCCAGCAGCTTGGACGGAGTCTCTGGAAACACCATATATTTT.

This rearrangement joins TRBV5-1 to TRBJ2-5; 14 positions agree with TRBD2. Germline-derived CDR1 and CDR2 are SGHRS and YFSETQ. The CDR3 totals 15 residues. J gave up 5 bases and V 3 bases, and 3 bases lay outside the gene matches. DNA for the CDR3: TGCGCCAGCAGCTGGGGACTAGCGGGAGCTGAGACCCAGTACTTC. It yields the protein CASSWGLAGAETQYF.

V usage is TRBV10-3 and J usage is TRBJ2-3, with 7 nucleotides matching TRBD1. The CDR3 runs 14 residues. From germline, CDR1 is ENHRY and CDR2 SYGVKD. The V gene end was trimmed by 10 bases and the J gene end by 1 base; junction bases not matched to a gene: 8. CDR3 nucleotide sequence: TGTGCCACGTTGACAGGGTCAGGCACAGATACGCAGTATTTT. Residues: CATLTGSGTDTQYF.

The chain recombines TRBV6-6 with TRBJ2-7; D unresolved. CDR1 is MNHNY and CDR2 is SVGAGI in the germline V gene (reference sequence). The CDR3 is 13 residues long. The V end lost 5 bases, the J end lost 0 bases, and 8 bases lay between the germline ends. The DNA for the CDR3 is TGTGCCAGCAGTAGGGTCACCTCCTACGAGCAGTACTTC. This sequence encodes CASSRVTSYEQYF.

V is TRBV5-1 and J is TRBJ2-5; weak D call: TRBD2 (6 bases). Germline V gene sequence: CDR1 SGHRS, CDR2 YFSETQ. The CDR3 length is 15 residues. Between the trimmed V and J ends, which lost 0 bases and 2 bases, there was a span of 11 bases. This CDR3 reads CASSLGGGAQETQYF. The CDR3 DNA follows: TGCGCCAGCAGCTTGGGTGGCGGGGCACAAGAGACCCAGTACTTC.

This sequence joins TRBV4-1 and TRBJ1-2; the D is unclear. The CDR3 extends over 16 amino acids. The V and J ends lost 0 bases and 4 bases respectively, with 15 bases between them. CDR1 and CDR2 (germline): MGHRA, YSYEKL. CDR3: CASSQDYGRRTYGYTF. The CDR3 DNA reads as TGCGCCAGCAGCCAAGATTATGGGCGGAGGACCTATGGCTACACCTTC.

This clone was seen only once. The CDR3 protein is CASSVGASQETQYF. DNA of the CDR3: TGTGCCAGCAGCGTAGGTGCTTCCCAAGAGACCCAGTACTTC. The rearrangement joins TRBV9 to TRBJ2-5; D not resolved. Germline values: CDR1 SGDLS, CDR2 YYNGEE. This CDR3 has 14 residues. V shed 0 bases and J shed 1 base, with 7 bases lying between them.

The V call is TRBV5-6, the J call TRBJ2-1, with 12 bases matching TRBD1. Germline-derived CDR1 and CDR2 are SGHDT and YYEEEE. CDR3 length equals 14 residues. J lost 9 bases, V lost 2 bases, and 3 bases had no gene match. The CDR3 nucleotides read TGTGCCAGCAGCTTAGGGGACAGGGGGCGTGAGCAGTTCTTC. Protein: CASSLGDRGREQFF.